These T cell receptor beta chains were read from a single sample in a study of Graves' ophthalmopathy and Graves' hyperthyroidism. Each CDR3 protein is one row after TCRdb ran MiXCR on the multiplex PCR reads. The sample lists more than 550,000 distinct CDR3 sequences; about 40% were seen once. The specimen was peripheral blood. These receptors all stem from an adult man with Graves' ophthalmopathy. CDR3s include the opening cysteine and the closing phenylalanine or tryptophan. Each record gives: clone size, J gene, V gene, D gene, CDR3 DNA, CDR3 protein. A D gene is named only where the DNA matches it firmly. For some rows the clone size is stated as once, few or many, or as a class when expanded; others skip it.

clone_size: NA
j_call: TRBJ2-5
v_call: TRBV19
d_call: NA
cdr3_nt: TGTGCCAGTAGTAGTGGGGACCAGTACTTC
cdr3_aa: CASSSGDQYF

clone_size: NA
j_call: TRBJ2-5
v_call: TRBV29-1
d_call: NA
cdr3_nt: TGCAGCGCGCACCCGACAGGACCCTCGGAAGAGACCCAGTACTTC
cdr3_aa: CSAHPTGPSEETQYF

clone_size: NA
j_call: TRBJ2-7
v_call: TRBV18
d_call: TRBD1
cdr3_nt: TGTGCCAGCTCACCTTTGTTGGGGACAGGCTCGCACTCCGAGCAGTACTTC
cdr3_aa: CASSPLLGTGSHSEQYF

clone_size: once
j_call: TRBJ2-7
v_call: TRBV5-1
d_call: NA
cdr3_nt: TGCGCCAGCAGCCTGGGGGCGAGGGAAAGGAGTGCGTACGAGCAGTACTTC
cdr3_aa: CASSLGARERSAYEQYF

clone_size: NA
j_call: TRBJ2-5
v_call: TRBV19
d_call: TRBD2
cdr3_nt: TGTGCCAGTAGTAGCGGGGGGGTACAAGAGACCCAGTACTTC
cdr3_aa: CASSSGGVQETQYF

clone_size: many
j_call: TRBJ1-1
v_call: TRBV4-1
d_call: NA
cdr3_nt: TGCGCCAGCAGCCATCCTGAGGGCGGTTGGAACACTGAAGCTTTCTTT
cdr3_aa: CASSHPEGGWNTEAFF

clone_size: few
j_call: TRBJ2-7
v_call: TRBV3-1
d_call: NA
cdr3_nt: TGTGCCAGCAGCCAAGTACTGCGCTCCGAGCAGTACTTC
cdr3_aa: CASSQVLRSEQYF

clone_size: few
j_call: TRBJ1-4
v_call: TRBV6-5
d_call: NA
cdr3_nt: TGTGCCAGCAGTTATAGGGTGGACAATGAAAAACTGTTTTTT
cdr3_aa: CASSYRVDNEKLFF

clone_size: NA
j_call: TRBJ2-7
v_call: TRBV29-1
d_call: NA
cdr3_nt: TGCAGCCAGCCAGGGGACGAGCAGTACTTC
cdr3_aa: CSQPGDEQYF

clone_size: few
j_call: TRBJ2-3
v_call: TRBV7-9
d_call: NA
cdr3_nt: TGTGCCAGCAGCTTCGGCGGGCCGAGGACAGATACGCAGTATTTT
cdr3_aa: CASSFGGPRTDTQYF

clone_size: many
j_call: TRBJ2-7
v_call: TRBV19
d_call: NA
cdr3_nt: TGTGCCAGTAGTATCGAGACAGCCTCCGACGAGCAGTACTTC
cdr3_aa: CASSIETASDEQYF

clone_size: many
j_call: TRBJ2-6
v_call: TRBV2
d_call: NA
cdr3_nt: TGTGCCAGCAGCGATTCTGGGGCCAACGTCCTGACTTTC
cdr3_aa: CASSDSGANVLTF

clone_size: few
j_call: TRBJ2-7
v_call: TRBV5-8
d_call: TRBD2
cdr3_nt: TGTGCCAGCAGCTTTCCTAGCGGGAGGTCCTACGAGCAGTACTTC
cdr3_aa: CASSFPSGRSYEQYF

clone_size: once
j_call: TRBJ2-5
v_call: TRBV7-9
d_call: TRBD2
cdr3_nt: TGTGCCAACAGCCACTCGACTAGCGGGGGAGAGACCCAGTACTTC
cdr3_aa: CANSHSTSGGETQYF

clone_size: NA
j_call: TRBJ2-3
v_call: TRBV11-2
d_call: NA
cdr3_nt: TGTGCCAGCAGCTTACCAGGGGCCGCCACAGATACGCAGTATTTT
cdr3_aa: CASSLPGAATDTQYF

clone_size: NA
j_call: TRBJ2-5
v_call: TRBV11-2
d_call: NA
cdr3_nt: TGTGCCAGCAGCTTGTGGTCTAGCGTGTGCCAAGAGACCCAGTACTTC
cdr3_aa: CASSLWSSVCQETQYF

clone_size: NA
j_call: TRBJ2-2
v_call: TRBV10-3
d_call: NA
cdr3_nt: TGTGCCATCAGTCCAGTGACAAACACCGGGGAGCTGTTTTTT
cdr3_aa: CAISPVTNTGELFF

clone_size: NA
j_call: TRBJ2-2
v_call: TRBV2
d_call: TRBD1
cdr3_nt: TGTGCCAGCAGCCCCGGGACAGCGAACACCGGGGAGCCGTTTTTT
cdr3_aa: CASSPGTANTGEPFF

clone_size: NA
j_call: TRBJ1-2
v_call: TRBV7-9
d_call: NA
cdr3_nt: TGTGCCAGCAGCACCCTGGACATGGGAAGACTATATGGCTACACCTTC
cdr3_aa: CASSTLDMGRLYGYTF

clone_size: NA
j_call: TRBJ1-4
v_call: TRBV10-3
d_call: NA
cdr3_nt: TGTGCCATCAGTGGACAGGTCTGGGAAAAACTGTTTTTT
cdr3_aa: CAISGQVWEKLFF

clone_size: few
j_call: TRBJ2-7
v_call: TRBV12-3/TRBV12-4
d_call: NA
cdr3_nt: TGTGCCAGCAGTTTATGGCAGGAGTTGAACGAGCAGTACTTC
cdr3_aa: CASSLWQELNEQYF

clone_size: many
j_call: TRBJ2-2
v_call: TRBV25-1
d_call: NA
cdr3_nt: TGTGCCAGCAGTGAACCACCCACCGGGGAGCTGTTTTTT
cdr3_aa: CASSEPPTGELFF

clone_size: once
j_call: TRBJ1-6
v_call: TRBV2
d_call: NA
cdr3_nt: TGTGCCAGCACAGGCGGCGGGCATTCACCCCTCCACTTT
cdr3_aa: CASTGGGHSPLHF

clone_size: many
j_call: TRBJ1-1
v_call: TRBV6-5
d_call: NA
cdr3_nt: TGTGCCAGCAGTGAGGGATGGACTGAAGCTTTCTTT
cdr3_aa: CASSEGWTEAFF

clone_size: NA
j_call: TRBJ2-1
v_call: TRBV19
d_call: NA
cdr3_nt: TGTGCCAGTAGCCCAAGGACGGTTAACAATGAGCAGTTCTTC
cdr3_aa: CASSPRTVNNEQFF

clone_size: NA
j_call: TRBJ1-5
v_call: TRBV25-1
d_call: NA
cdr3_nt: TGTGCCTGGAGTGTTGTGGGGGTAGCGAATCAGCCCCAGCATTTT
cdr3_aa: CAWSVVGVANQPQHF

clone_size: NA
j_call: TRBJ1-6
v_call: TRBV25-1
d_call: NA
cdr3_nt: TGTGCCAGCAGAAAACAGGGAGAATCACCCCTCCACTTT
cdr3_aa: CASRKQGESPLHF

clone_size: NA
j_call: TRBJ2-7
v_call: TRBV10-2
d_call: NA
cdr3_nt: TGCGCCAGCAGCTACAGGGAGAGGTACGAGCAGTACTTC
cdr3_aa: CASSYRERYEQYF

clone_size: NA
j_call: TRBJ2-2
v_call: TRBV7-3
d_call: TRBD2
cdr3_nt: TGTGCCAGCAGCTTATTCGGGGGGGCCGGGGCCGGGGAGCTGTTTTTT
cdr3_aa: CASSLFGGAGAGELFF

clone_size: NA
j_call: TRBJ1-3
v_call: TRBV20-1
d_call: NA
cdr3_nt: TGCAGTGCTAGAGCCGACAGGTTCGCCCTTCGACCCTCTGGAAACACCATATATTTT
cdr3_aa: CSARADRFALRPSGNTIYF

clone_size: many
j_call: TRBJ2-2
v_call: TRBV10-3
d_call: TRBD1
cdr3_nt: TGTGCCATCAGTGAGCCGGACAGGGGGCGCGTCGGGGAGCTGTTTTTT
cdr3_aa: CAISEPDRGRVGELFF

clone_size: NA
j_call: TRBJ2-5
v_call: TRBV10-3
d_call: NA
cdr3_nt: TGTGCCAGCAGTTTAGAGGCCGCCGAAGAGACCCAGTACTTC
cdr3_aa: CASSLEAAEETQYF

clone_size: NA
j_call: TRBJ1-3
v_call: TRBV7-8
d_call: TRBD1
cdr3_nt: TGTGCCAGCAGCTTAGCAGGGCAGGGGGCGAGATGGGGAAACACCATATATTTT
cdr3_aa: CASSLAGQGARWGNTIYF

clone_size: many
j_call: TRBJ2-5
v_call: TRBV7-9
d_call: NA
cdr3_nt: TGTGCCAGCAGTTCACTAGCTGTCTGGGAGACCCAGTACTTC
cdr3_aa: CASSSLAVWETQYF

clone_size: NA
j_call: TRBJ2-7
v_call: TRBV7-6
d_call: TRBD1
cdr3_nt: TGTGCCAGCAGCCAAGGGACAGGGGGCGACGAGCAGTACTTC
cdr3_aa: CASSQGTGGDEQYF

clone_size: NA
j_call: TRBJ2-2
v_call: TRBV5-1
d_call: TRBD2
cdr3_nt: TGCGCCAGCAGCTTGTCCAGCGGGGGGCCCCCGAACACCGGGGAGCTGTTTTTT
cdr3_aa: CASSLSSGGPPNTGELFF

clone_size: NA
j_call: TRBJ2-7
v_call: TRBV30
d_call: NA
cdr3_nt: TGTGCCTGGAGTGGGGACGTAGTCTACGAGCAGTACTTC
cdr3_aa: CAWSGDVVYEQYF

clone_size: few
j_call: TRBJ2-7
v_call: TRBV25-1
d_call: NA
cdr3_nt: TGTGCCAGCAGCCCTCCCCACGATATCTCCTACGAGCAGTACTTC
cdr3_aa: CASSPPHDISYEQYF

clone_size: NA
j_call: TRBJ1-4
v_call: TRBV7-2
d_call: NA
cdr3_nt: TGTGCCAGCAGCCCGGGACAAGGATTTAGGGAAAAACTGTTTTTT
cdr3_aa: CASSPGQGFREKLFF

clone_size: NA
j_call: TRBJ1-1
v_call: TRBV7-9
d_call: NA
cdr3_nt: TGTGCCAGCAGCACGACTAGCGGGACCGCTGAAGCTTTCTTT
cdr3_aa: CASSTTSGTAEAFF

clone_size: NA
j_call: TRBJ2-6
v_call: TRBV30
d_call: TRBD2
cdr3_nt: TGTGCCTGCAAGTCGTCCCTACGGGGGGATTACAACGTCCTGACTTTC
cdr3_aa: CACKSSLRGDYNVLTF

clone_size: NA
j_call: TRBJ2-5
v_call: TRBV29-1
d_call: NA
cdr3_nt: TGCAGCGTTGACCTTACCCCTCGGGAAGGAGAGACCCAGTACTTC
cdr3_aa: CSVDLTPREGETQYF

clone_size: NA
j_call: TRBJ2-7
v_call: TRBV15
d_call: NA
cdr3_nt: TGTGCCACCAGCAGTGAGTCAAAGGGGACCTACGAGCAGTACTTC
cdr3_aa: CATSSESKGTYEQYF

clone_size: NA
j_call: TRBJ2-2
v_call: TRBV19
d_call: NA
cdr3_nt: TGTGCCAGTAGTATCTCGGGACTCCGTACCGGGGAGCTGTTTTTT
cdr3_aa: CASSISGLRTGELFF

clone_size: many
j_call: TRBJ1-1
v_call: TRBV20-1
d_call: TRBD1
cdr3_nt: TGCAGTGCTGCGGACAGGGGGCGAAGTGAAGCTTTCTTT
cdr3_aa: CSAADRGRSEAFF

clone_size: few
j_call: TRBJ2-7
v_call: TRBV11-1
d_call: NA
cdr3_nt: TGTGCCAGCAGCTTAGGGGCAGGGGACCCCTACGAGCAGTACTTC
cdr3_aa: CASSLGAGDPYEQYF

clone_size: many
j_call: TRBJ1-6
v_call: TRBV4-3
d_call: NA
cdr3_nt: TGCGCCAGCAGCCCCGGGGACACCTATAATTCACCCCTCCACTTT
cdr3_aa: CASSPGDTYNSPLHF

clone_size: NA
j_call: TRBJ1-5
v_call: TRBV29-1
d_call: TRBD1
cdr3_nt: TGCAGCAGTTCCGGGACAGGCAATCAGCCCCAGCATTTT
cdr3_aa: CSSSGTGNQPQHF

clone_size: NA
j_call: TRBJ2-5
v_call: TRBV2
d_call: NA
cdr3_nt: TGTGCCAGCAAAGTTTCCGGGAGTGAAAGGGAGACCCAGTACTTC
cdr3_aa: CASKVSGSERETQYF

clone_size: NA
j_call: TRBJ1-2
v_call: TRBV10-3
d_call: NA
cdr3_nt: TGTGCCATCAGTGAGTCGAAACAGGAGTATGGCTACACCTTC
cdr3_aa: CAISESKQEYGYTF

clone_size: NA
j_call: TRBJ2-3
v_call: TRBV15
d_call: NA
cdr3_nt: TGTGCCACCAGCAGAGAAGATTACGGGGGAACAGATACGCAGTATTTT
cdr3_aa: CATSREDYGGTDTQYF

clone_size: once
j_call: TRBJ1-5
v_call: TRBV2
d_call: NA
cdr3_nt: TGTGCCAGCAGCCTGTGGGGGGCAGGACAGCCCCAGCATTTT
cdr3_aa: CASSLWGAGQPQHF

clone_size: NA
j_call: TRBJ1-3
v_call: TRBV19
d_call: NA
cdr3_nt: TGTGCCAGCAGCTTGCAGGGGCCGGTCTATGGAAACACCATATATTTT
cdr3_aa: CASSLQGPVYGNTIYF

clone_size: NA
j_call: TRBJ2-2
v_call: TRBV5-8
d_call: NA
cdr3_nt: TGTGCCAGCAGCTCTAACAGGAACACCGGGGAGCTGTTTTTT
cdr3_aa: CASSSNRNTGELFF

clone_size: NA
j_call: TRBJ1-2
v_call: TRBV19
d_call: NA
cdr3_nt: TGTGCCAGTAGTAGAGACAGGTACGCTGGCTACACCTTC
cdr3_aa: CASSRDRYAGYTF

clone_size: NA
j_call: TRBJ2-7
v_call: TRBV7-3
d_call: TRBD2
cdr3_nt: TGTGCCAGCAGCGTTGAACGTCGGCTAGCGGGGGACTACGAGCAGTACTTC
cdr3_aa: CASSVERRLAGDYEQYF

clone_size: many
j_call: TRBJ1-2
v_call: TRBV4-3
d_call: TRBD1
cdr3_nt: TGCGCCAGCAGCCTCAGGGCCACAGGGGGCGTTAACTATGGCTACACCTTC
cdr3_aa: CASSLRATGGVNYGYTF